The TCR beta chain under discussion was sequenced for a study of cytomegalovirus exposure and HLA in healthy donors. Broader study findings: The CMV antigen specificity of a few CMV-associated chains was confirmed through in vitro analysis. TCR beta sequences reportedly predicted most subjects' HLA-A and HLA-B alleles accurately. Segments of the TCR beta V type were, in most cases, productive about 87% or about 30% of the time in an earlier analysis.

On this clone itself: Its antigen is not identified.

The PCR employed 60 Vbeta primers together with 13 Jbeta primers. TCRdb keeps only in-frame clones here, not all; method: immunoSEQ multiplex PCR. This sample yields over 110,000 clones, of which 80% are seen a single time; about 5% belongs to the top ten. Germline V lookup: CDR1 LNHDA, CDR2 SQIVND (reference sequence). This CDR3 is 15 amino acids long. Trimming took off 5 bases at V and 1 base at J, with 14 bases between the two ends. Donors counted as nominally healthy when sampled, yet unrecorded immune exposures were likely. The chain recombines TRBV19 with TRBJ1-2, with no clear D. The sequence derives from a man aged 40-49 years in good health and CMV-seronegative. The sequenced material came from PBMCs. CDR3 in DNA: TGTGCCAGTAGTTTACACCCGACTGGTAACTATGGCTACACCTTC. Its translation is CASSLHPTGNYGYTF.